This T cell receptor beta chain came from a study of long-term antiretroviral therapy in people with HIV. Broader study findings: Regardless of time point, clones expanded before ART dominated the repertoire. Adherence to ART, viral resistance and therapy changes lacked any data. Collection of the blood took place between the mid-2000s and the late 2010s. The ART regimens in use then may have been less effective than current ones.

They ran version v3.0 of the immunoSEQ assay at survey level. The assay was immunoSEQ multiplex PCR, and TCRdb's table has in-frame clones only and misses some. The sample shows some 25,000 clones, approximately 88% of them seen only once. A note on this clone: Antigen: not known.

This TCR was recovered from a man aged 25-40 years with HIV. This material consisted of unsorted PBMCs, taken 4.3 years after starting antiretroviral therapy.

In DNA, the CDR3 is TGCGCCAGCAGCCAAGGGCAAGGGGATCAGCCCCAGCATTTT. It codes for CASSQGQGDQPQHF. The rearrangement joins TRBV4-1 to TRBJ1-5; a weak D match, TRBD1 (5 bases). Germline assignment: CDR1 MGHRA and CDR2 YSYEKL. The CDR3 is made up of 14 amino acids. V lost 1 base and J 5 bases, leaving 9 bases between the germline ends.